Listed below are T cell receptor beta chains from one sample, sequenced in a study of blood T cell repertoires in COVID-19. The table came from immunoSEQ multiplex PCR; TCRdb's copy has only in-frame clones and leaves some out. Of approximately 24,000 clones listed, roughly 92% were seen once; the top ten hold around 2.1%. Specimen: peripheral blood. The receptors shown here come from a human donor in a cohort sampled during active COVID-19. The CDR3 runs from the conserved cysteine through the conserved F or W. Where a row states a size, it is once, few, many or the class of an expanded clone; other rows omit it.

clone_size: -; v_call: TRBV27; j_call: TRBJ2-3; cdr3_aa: CASSLDLAGGYSDTQYF
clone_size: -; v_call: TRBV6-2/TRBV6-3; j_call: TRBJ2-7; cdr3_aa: CASSSSGRWAYEQYF
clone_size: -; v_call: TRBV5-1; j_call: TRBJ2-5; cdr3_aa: CASSLEQGVEFGETQYF
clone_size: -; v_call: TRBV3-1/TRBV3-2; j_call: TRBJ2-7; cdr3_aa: CASSPTVGGLAAYEQYF
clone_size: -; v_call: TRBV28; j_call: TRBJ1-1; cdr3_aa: CASSPSAGVAPKSEAFF
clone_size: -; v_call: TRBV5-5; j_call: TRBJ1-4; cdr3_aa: CASSLGGTSTNEKLFF
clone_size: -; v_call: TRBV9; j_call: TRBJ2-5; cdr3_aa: CASSSSGAYQETQYF
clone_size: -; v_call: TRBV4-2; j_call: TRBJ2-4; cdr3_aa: CASSHAAGGPKNIQYF
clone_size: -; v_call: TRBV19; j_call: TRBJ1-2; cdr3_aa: CASSSGFSYGYTF
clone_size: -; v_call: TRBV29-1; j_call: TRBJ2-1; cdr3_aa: CSAYVPSASGEQFF
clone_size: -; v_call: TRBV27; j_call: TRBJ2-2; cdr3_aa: CASSLPDRGKAGELFF
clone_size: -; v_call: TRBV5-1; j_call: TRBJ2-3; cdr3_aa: CASSRSIGGRGTDTQYF
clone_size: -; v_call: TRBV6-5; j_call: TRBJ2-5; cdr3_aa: CASSYDSGGEEETQYF
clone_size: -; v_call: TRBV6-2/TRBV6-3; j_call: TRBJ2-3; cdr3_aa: CASSYLRLAGSTDTQYF
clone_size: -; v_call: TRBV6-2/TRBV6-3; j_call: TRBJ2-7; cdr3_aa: CASSLVGQVTYEQYF
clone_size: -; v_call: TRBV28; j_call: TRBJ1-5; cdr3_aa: CASSLGGAGNQPQHF
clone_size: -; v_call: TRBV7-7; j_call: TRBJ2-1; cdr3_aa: CASSLGGGLGSEQFF
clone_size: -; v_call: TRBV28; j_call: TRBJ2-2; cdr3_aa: CASMGDVRGAGVNTGELFF
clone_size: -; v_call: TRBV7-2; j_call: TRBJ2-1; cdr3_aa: CASSWTSGVYNEQFF
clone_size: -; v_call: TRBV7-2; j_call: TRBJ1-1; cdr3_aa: CASSLGGLGRNTEAFF
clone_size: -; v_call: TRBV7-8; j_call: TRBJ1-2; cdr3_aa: CASSSTGTGKNRYTF
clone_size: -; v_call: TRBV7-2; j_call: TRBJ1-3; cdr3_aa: CASSVGDKSVLSGNTIYF
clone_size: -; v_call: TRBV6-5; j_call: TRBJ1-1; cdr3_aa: CASRRDSSNTEAFF
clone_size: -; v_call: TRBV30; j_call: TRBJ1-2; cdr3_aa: CAWSVDFYGYTF
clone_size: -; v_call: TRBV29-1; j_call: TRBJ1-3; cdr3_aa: CSVAKGTGGADLNTIYF
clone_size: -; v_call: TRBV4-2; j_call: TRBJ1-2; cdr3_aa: CASSQGTYNSGGYTF
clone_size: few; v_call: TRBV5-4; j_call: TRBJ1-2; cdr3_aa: CASSSGLANYGYTF
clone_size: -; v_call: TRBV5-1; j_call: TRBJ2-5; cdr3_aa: CASRMGLAQETQYF
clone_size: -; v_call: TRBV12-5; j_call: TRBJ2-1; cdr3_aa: CASAVGGQGRNEQFF
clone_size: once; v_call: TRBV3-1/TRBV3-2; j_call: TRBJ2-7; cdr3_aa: CASSNRWREAPYEQYF
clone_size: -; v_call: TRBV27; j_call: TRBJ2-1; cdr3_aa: CASSPRGTGYLNEQFF
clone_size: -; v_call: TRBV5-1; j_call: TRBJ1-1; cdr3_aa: CASSPTGSLTEAFF
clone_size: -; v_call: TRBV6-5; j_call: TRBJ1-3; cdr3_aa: CASSYSRGASGNTIYF
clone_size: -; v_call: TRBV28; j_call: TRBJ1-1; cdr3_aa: CATSRAVVGNTEAFF
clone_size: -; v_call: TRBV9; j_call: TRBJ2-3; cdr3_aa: CASSPGQGATDTQYF
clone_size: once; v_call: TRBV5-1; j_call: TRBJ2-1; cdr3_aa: CASSLSSESYNEQFF
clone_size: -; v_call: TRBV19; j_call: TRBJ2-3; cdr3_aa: CASSKNGPGDTQYF
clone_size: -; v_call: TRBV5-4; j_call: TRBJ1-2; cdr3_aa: CASSLAGKGEVANYGYTF
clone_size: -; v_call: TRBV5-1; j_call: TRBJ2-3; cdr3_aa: CASSRVRGTGANTDTQYF
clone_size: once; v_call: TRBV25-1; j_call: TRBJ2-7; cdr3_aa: CASSEGTVAYEQYF
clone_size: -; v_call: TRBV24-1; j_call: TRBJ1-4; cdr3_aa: CATSDWDRGREKLFF
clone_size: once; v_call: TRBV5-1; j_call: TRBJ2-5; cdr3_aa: CASSLVVGGETQYF
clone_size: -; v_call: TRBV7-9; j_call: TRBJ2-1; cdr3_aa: CASSHRESDEQFF
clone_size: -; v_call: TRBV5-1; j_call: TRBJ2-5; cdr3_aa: CASRLTGTPQETQYF
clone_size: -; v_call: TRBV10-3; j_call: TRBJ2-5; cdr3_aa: CAAGGRLPFQETQYF
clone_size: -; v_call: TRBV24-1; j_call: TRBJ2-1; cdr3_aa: CATSDAGTSGANNEQFF